A single sample gave rise to the 17 T cell receptor beta chains below, sequenced in a study of T cells in Graves' hyperthyroidism and ophthalmopathy. Researchers amplified the TCR beta CDR3 regions from RNA transcripts. Using the HTBI primer set, a first-round RT-PCR was run on the TCR CDR3. Each CDR3 protein is one row after TCRdb ran MiXCR on the multiplex PCR reads. This repertoire shows hundreds of thousands of distinct CDR3 sequences, roughly 20% found once; its top ten account for 34%. The sample taken for sequencing was blood. Receptor source: a man aged 25-45 years with Graves' ophthalmopathy.

The table lists this clonotype with a few counts. This rearrangement joins TRBV20-1 to TRBJ2-1; TRBD2 aligns across 11 bases. The CDR3 covers 17 residues. Germline CDR1 and CDR2: DFQATT and SNEGSKA (reference sequence). The V segment lost 2 bases and the J segment 8 bases; nucleotides outside the gene matches: 14. CDR3 sequence: CSARILKLAGAPHEQFF. For the CDR3, the DNA is TGCAGTGCTAGAATTCTTAAACTAGCGGGGGCCCCCCATGAGCAGTTCTTC.

This clonotype occurred a few times. The chain combines TRBV7-3 with TRBJ1-2; the match to TRBD1 covers 7 bases. The ends lost 5 bases at V and 7 bases at J; junction bases unmatched: 7. Germline V CDR1 and CDR2: SGHTA, FQGTGA. The CDR3 sequence is 13 residues long. Here the CDR3 reads CASSTRQGSGYTF. As DNA, the CDR3 is TGTGCCAGCAGCACACGACAGGGTTCTGGCTACACCTTC.

The table lists this clonotype with a few counts. The chain employs TRBV7-8 and TRBJ2-5, with TRBD1 identical over 9 bases. Per germline, CDR1 SGHVS and CDR2 FQNEAQ. Trimming removed 0 bases from V and 4 bases from J; junction bases left unmatched: 3. This CDR3 has 15 amino acids. The CDR3 nucleotides are TGTGCCAGCAGCTTAGCGGGGACAGGGACAGAGACCCAGTACTTC. Translated, it gives CASSLAGTGTETQYF.

This sequence joins TRBV7-2 and TRBJ2-2, with D maybe TRBD1 (6 bases). This CDR3 is built from 15 residues. Trimming shortened V by 5 bases and J by 4 bases, and 14 bases separated the two germline ends. Germline CDR1 is SGHTA and CDR2 is FQGNSA. CDR3 sequence: CASSPAWGRTGELFF. For the CDR3, the DNA is TGTGCCAGCAGCCCTGCATGGGGGCGCACCGGGGAGCTGTTTTTT.

There are a few counts of this clonotype. The chain carries TRBV5-1 and TRBJ1-1; tentatively, D is TRBD1 (6 bases). Trimming cost V 3 bases and J 8 bases, with 11 bases left between them. The CDR3 is 12 amino acids. Germline V gene data show CDR1 as SGHRS and CDR2 as YFSETQ. The CDR3 here is CASSSTGSEAFF. The CDR3 DNA reads TGCGCCAGCAGCTCCACAGGGTCGGAAGCTTTCTTT.

This clonotype was detected many times. The rearrangement joins TRBV5-1 to TRBJ1-1, with D possibly being TRBD1 (6 bases). The CDR3 totals 14 residues. The V end lost 4 bases, the J end lost 5 bases, and 15 bases lay between the germline ends. The germline gives CDR1 SGHRS, CDR2 YFSETQ. The CDR3 nucleotides read TGCGCCAGCAGCCTTTCTCATAGGGGGACTGAAGCTTTCTTT. It translates to CASSLSHRGTEAFF.

This chain joins TRBV19 and TRBJ1-5; D not resolved. The CDR3 consists of 13 residues. Germline CDR1 is LNHDA and CDR2 is SQIVND (reference sequence). V was clipped by 3 bases and J by 6 bases, with 9 bases between them. CDR3 nucleotide sequence: TGTGCCAGTAGTATCCCAGGAGGTCAGCCCCAGCATTTT. It yields the protein CASSIPGGQPQHF.

At least ten counts were recorded for this clonotype. The V gene is TRBV27, the J gene TRBJ1-5; a weak D match, TRBD1 (5 bases). V lost 2 bases to trimming and J lost 4 bases, with 9 bases between them. There are 14 residues in the CDR3. CDR1 and CDR2 (germline): MNHEY, SMNVEV (reference sequence). DNA of the CDR3: TGTGCCAGCAGTTTACTGGGGACTAATCAGCCCCAGCATTTT. Translation gives CASSLLGTNQPQHF.

Details on this clonotype: This may be a read error: a much more frequent sequence differs by one nucleotide. The chain joins TRBV20-1 to TRBJ2-1, with 9 bases identical to TRBD2. CDR1 and CDR2 (germline): DFQATT, SNEGSKA (reference sequence). This CDR3 has 15 residues. After removal of 0 bases from V and 10 bases from J, the junction contained 10 bases not matched to a gene. This CDR3 is CSARDSGTSTGEQFF. The CDR3 DNA reads as TGCAGTGCTAGAGATTCAGGGACTAGCACTGGCGAGCAGTTCTTC.

There are a few counts of this clonotype. The chain is built from TRBV7-6 and TRBJ2-2; the D gene is possibly TRBD1 (6 bases). In germline, CDR1 is SGHVS, CDR2 FNYEAQ. The CDR3 totals 17 residues. Trimming left V 5 bases short and J 0 bases short, with 16 bases between. Here the CDR3 DNA reads TGTGCCAGCAGCCGGCCTACCGGGACACCGAACACCGGGGAGCTGTTTTTT. It is translated as CASSRPTGTPNTGELFF. Full variable domain (remainder filled in from reference TRBV7-6 and TRBJ2-2): GAGVSQSPRYKVTKRGQDVALRCDPISGHVSLYWYRQALGQGPEFLTYFNYEAQQDKSGLPNDRFSAERPEGSISTLTIQRTEQRDSAMYRCASSRPTGTPNTGELFFGEGSRLTVL.

This rearrangement joins TRBV20-1 to TRBJ2-7; 8 bases are shared with TRBD2. The CDR3 extends over 15 amino acids. V was pared by 2 bases and J by 5 bases, with 11 bases of the junction left unmatched. CDR1 is DFQATT and CDR2 is SNEGSKA in the germline V gene (reference sequence). The CDR3 loop reads CSARIPGTSPHEQYF. The CDR3 coding sequence is TGCAGTGCTAGAATACCCGGGACTAGTCCTCACGAGCAGTACTTC.

This clonotype was observed at least ten times. The rearrangement uses TRBV5-6 and TRBJ2-2; D is tentatively TRBD1 or TRBD2 (5 bases each). The V end was cut by 4 bases, the J end by 3 bases, with 16 bases between. Germline-derived CDR1 and CDR2 are SGHDT and YYEEEE. This CDR3 has 16 residues. The DNA for the CDR3 is TGTGCCAGCAGCCCTGGTAGGGGACCCGACACCGGGGAGCTGTTTTTT. Residues: CASSPGRGPDTGELFF.

In its sample, this clonotype was seen many times. The V gene is TRBV30, the J gene TRBJ1-1; a weak D match, TRBD1 (6 bases). V was trimmed by 2 bases and J by 7 bases, leaving 14 bases between them. This CDR3 is 13 amino acids long. CDR1 and CDR2 from the germline V gene are GTSNPN and SVGIG (reference sequence). CDR3 protein: CAWSLQGSVEAFF. The CDR3 coding sequence is TGTGCCTGGAGTTTACAGGGATCTGTTGAAGCTTTCTTT.

The gene calls are TRBV20-1 and TRBJ2-7; TRBD2 aligns across 8 bases. Germline-derived CDR1 and CDR2 are DFQATT and SNEGSKA (reference sequence). V shed 2 bases, J shed 0 bases, and the junction held 6 bases outside the gene matches. This CDR3 contains 15 residues. The chain's CDR3 is CSARPGSGSSYEQYF. In nucleotides, the CDR3 is TGCAGTGCTAGACCCGGGAGCGGGAGCTCCTACGAGCAGTACTTC.

This clonotype appeared a few times. The V gene is TRBV29-1, the J gene TRBJ1-1; no reliable D call. Looked up from germline, CDR1 is SQVTM and CDR2 is ANQGSEA. The CDR3 is 14 amino acids. Trimming shortened V by 1 base and J by 2 bases, and 11 bases separated the two germline ends. The CDR3 DNA reads TGCAGCGTTGAAGGGCAGAGACTTAACACTGAAGCTTTCTTT. As protein: CSVEGQRLNTEAFF. Full variable domain (missing parts from reference TRBV29-1 and TRBJ1-1): SAVISQKPSRDICQRGTSLTIQCQVDSQVTMMFWYRQQPGQSLTLIATANQGSEATYESGFVIDKFPISRPNLTFSTLTVSNMSPEDSSIYLCSVEGQRLNTEAFFGQGTRLTVV.

This clonotype was seen only a few times. V gene TRBV28 combines with J gene TRBJ2-7; D may match TRBD1 or TRBD2 (6 bases each). The CDR3 has 14 amino acids. Per the germline V gene, CDR1 is MDHEN and CDR2 is SYDVKM. V was cut by 7 bases and J by 0 bases, with 13 bases left in between. The CDR3 DNA follows: TGTGCCAGCATCGGGGGCAGCAGCTCCTACGAGCAGTACTTC. Translating it yields CASIGGSSSYEQYF.

The gene calls are TRBV20-1 and TRBJ1-3; 8 positions match TRBD1. The V gene's germline CDR1 is DFQATT and CDR2 SNEGSKA (reference sequence). The CDR3 extends over 17 amino acids. The J segment lost 2 bases and the V segment lost 0 bases, leaving 9 bases of the junction unmatched. CDR3 in DNA: TGCAGTGCTAGAGAGAGAGACAGGGGTGGTCCTGGAAACACCATATATTTT. Its translation is CSARERDRGGPGNTIYF.